These 15 T cell receptor beta chains share one sample of origin, sequenced in a study of human T cells and chemical hapten exposure. TCRdb re-derived calls from the RACE reads in MiXCR, one entry per CDR3 protein. Of roughly 69,000 distinct CDR3 sequences listed, approximately 10% are singletons. The time point: patch test 2, 6 weeks after DPC sensitization. Indicated treatment: therapeutic diphenylcyclopropenone sensitization with weekly scalp DPC. Sample: whole blood, taken in connection with sensitization to the hapten diphenylcyclopropenone (DPC). The receptors come from a woman aged 50 to 60 with alopecia areata. Some clones in this sample may be carry-over from other donors' samples.

Ten or more counts support this clonotype. This rearrangement joins TRBV20-1 to TRBJ2-7, with 7 bases identical to TRBD2. J lost 6 bases, V lost 6 bases, and 5 bases had no gene match. The CDR3 loop spans 11 amino acids. Germline-derived CDR1 and CDR2 are DFQATT and SNEGSKA (reference sequence). CDR3 nucleotides: TGCAGTGCCAGACTAGCATCCGAGCAGTACTTC. Protein product: CSARLASEQYF.

This clonotype came up a few times. V gene TRBV5-1 combines with J gene TRBJ2-1, with TRBD2 identical over 11 bases. The V and J ends lost 3 bases and 0 bases, in that order; junction bases with no gene match: 8. CDR1 is SGHRS, CDR2 YFSETQ, per germline. The CDR3 consists of 18 residues. The CDR3 sequence is CASSSIAGGLVSYNEQFF. DNA of the CDR3: TGCGCCAGCAGCTCAATAGCGGGAGGGCTCGTCTCCTACAATGAGCAGTTCTTC.

This clonotype was seen at least ten times. The chain couples TRBV5-4 to TRBJ1-6, with D uncertain. The CDR3 covers 16 residues. The V and J ends lost 5 bases and 10 bases respectively, with 22 bases between them. Germline CDR1 reads SGHNT; CDR2 reads YYREEE (reference sequence). CDR3 in DNA: TGTGCCAGCAGACCCACCCCTGGAAGTCTGAGCTCACCCCTCCACTTT. Translating it yields CASRPTPGSLSSPLHF.

This clonotype has a count of ten or more. The V gene is TRBV19, the J gene TRBJ2-7, with a weak D call TRBD1 (5 bases). V was clipped by 2 bases and J by 2 bases, with 16 bases between them. The CDR3 contains 16 residues. CDR1 LNHDA and CDR2 SQIVND come from the germline V gene (reference sequence). DNA of the CDR3: TGTGCCAGTAGTATAACGGCAGGGCCCCGAGCCTACGAGCAGTACTTC. This gives the protein CASSITAGPRAYEQYF.

This clonotype was recorded a few times. The rearrangement joins TRBV7-9 to TRBJ2-3; D is ambiguous. CDR1 is SEHNR and CDR2 is FQNEAQ in the germline V gene (reference sequence). The CDR3 spans 14 residues. V was pared by 4 bases and J by 6 bases, with 14 bases between. The CDR3 DNA follows: TGTGCCAGCAGCTCGGAACAGCCGAGGGATACGCAGTATTTT. Its translation is CASSSEQPRDTQYF.

This clonotype was recorded a few times. V is TRBV28 and J is TRBJ1-2, with D possibly being TRBD1 (5 bases). The CDR3 has 13 residues. Looked up from germline, CDR1 is MDHEN and CDR2 is SYDVKM. V lost 7 bases and J lost 4, with 13 bases in between. The CDR3 nucleotides read TGTGCCAGCATAGACGGGACGCCCTATGGCTACACCTTC. This translates into CASIDGTPYGYTF.

J is TRBJ1-3 and V is TRBV3-1; no clear D gene. Per the germline V gene, CDR1 is LGHDT and CDR2 is YNNKEL (reference sequence). The CDR3 totals 14 residues. V was clipped by 5 bases and J by 0 bases, with 8 bases between them. This CDR3 reads CASSKGPSGNTIYF. CDR3 nucleotide sequence: TGTGCCAGCAGCAAAGGCCCCTCTGGAAACACCATATATTTT.

In its sample, this clonotype was seen many times. This sequence joins TRBV19 and TRBJ1-1; D might be TRBD1 (5 bases). From germline, CDR1 is LNHDA and CDR2 SQIVND (reference sequence). The CDR3 spans 15 residues. Trimming cost V 3 bases and J 2 bases, with 13 bases left between them. The CDR3: CASSMSARGNTEAFF. As DNA, the CDR3 is TGTGCCAGTAGTATGTCCGCGAGGGGCAACACTGAAGCTTTCTTT.

The V and J genes are TRBV14 and TRBJ2-1; possibly TRBD1 for D (6 bases). Germline loops: CDR1 SGHDN, CDR2 FVKESK. V shed 3 bases and J shed 10 bases, with 22 bases lying between them. The CDR3 contains 16 residues. DNA for the CDR3: TGTGCCAGCAGCCATATAACAGGGACCCTAAATAGAGAGCAGTTCTTC. Translating gives CASSHITGTLNREQFF.

This clonotype was seen many times. V and J are TRBV4-1 and TRBJ2-7; the D call may be TRBD1 or TRBD2 (6 bases each). CDR1 is MGHRA and CDR2 is YSYEKL in the germline V gene. V was clipped by 3 bases and J by 2 bases, with 14 bases between them. The CDR3 is 15 amino acids. The CDR3 spells CASSQHYGGPYEQYF. The CDR3, as DNA: TGCGCCAGCAGCCAGCATTATGGGGGGCCCTACGAGCAGTACTTC.

The chain is built from TRBV7-9 and TRBJ2-1; possible D gene TRBD2, 6 bases. The length of the CDR3 is 17 residues. With 8 bases removed from V and 0 bases from J, the gap between germline ends came to 20 bases. Germline CDR1 and CDR2: SEHNR and FQNEAQ (reference sequence). The CDR3 DNA reads TGTGCCAGCGGAGGGACCAAGGGGATAAGCTCCTACAATGAGCAGTTCTTC. It codes for CASGGTKGISSYNEQFF.

The sample holds many counts of this clonotype. The J gene is TRBJ1-5, the V gene TRBV3-1; D is possibly TRBD1 (6 bases). There are 15 residues in the CDR3. Looked up from germline, CDR1 is LGHDT and CDR2 is YNNKEL (reference sequence). Between the trimmed V and J ends, which lost 4 bases and 7 bases, there was a span of 17 bases. DNA of the CDR3: TGTGCCAGCAGCCCCTTACTGACAGGAGGACAGCCCCAGCATTTT. Residues: CASSPLLTGGQPQHF.

The table lists this clonotype with many counts. CDR3: CSVDWAGETQYF. The CDR3 coding sequence is TGCAGCGTTGACTGGGCGGGAGAGACCCAGTACTTC. This chain uses TRBV29-1 with TRBJ2-5; the D gene is possibly TRBD2 (5 bases). Germline V lookup: CDR1 SQVTM, CDR2 ANQGSEA. Trimming took 3 bases from V and 4 from J, leaving 9 bases between them. The CDR3 contains 12 residues.

This chain joins TRBV29-1 and TRBJ2-3; no clear D gene. Germline CDR1 SQVTM, CDR2 ANQGSEA. This CDR3 is built from 14 residues. Between the trimmed V and J ends, which lost 8 bases and 1 base, there was a span of 16 bases. CDR3 protein: CSPLGPSRTDTQYF. The CDR3 DNA is TGCAGCCCCCTCGGGCCGTCACGCACAGATACGCAGTATTTT.

This clonotype was counted at least ten times. The CDR3 sequence: CSVEPSGSPNEQFF. For the CDR3, the DNA is TGCAGCGTTGAGCCCAGCGGGAGTCCCAATGAGCAGTTCTTC. V gene TRBV29-1 combines with J gene TRBJ2-1; 8 bases fit TRBD2. In germline, CDR1 is SQVTM, CDR2 ANQGSEA. The CDR3 totals 14 residues. Trimming took 3 bases from V and 6 from J; bases not matched to a gene: 7.